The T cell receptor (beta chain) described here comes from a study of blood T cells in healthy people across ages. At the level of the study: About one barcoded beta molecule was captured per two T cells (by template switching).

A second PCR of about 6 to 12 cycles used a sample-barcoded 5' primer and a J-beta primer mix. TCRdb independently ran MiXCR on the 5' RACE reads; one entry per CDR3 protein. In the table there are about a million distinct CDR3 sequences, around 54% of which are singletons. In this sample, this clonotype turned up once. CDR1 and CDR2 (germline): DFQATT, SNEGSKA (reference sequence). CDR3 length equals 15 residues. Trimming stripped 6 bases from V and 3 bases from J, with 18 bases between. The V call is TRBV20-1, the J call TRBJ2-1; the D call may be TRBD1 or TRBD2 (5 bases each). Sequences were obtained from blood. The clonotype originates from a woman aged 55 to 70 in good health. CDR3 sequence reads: CSARAYRRNYNEQFF. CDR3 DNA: TGCAGTGCCAGGGCCTATCGGAGGAACTACAATGAGCAGTTCTTC.